A single sample gave rise to the 25 T cell receptor beta chains below, sequenced in a study of cytomegalovirus exposure and HLA in healthy donors. PCR amplification relied on 60 Vbeta primers (plus 13 Jbeta primers). The repertoire was sequenced with immunoSEQ multiplex PCR; TCRdb's copy has only in-frame clones and lacks some. The sample has about 130,000 clones; about 80% are singletons. Sequences were obtained from PBMCs. The receptors were gathered from a human donor in good health.

The chain has TRBV5-4 and TRBJ2-3; 10 nucleotides match TRBD2. There are 16 residues in the CDR3. The germline V gene encodes CDR1 SGHNT and CDR2 YYREEE (reference sequence). V lost 6 bases, J lost 2 bases, and 9 bases stayed unmatched. The CDR3 sequence is CASNTKRGGNTDTQYF. The CDR3 DNA reads as TGTGCCAGCAACACGAAGCGGGGGGGCAACACAGATACGCAGTATTTT.

The rearrangement links TRBV6-5 to TRBJ2-3; D remains ambiguous. V shed 5 bases and J shed 1 base, with 4 bases lying between them. The CDR3 is 12 amino acids. Looked up from germline, CDR1 is MNHEY and CDR2 is SVGAGI. This CDR3 is CASSPGTDTQYF. CDR3 DNA sequence: TGTGCCAGCAGTCCCGGCACAGATACGCAGTATTTT.

The count of this clone is one. The V gene is TRBV4-1, the J gene TRBJ1-2, with D tentatively TRBD1 (6 bases). This CDR3 is built from 18 residues. V lost 4 bases and J 3 bases, leaving 24 bases between the germline ends. Germline CDR1 MGHRA, CDR2 YSYEKL. For the CDR3, the DNA is TGCGCCAGCAGCCCCGACCTACTCCCCACAGGGTCGGACTATGGCTACACCTTC. It codes for CASSPDLLPTGSDYGYTF.

Concerning this clone: A read error may account for a junction end that differs from germline. This chain links TRBV6-5 with TRBJ1-5; D not resolved. Germline loops: CDR1 MNHEY, CDR2 SVGAGI. The CDR3 has 14 amino acids. The CDR3 sequence: CAISESVDNQPQHF. CDR3 bases: TGTGCCATCAGTGAATCGGTCGACAATCAGCCCCAGCATTTT.

The chain uses TRBV6-5 and TRBJ2-5; 7 bases map to TRBD1. After removal of 2 bases from V and 1 base from J, the junction contained 1 base not matched to a gene. Per germline, CDR1 MNHEY and CDR2 SVGAGI. CDR3 size: 14 residues. CDR3 region: CASSYGTVQETQYF. DNA for the CDR3: TGTGCCAGCAGTTACGGGACAGTCCAAGAGACCCAGTACTTC.

The chain employs TRBV6-1 and TRBJ2-3; a possible D gene is TRBD2 (5 bases). This CDR3 contains 15 residues. Trimming stripped 5 bases from V and 5 bases from J, with 17 bases between. Germline-derived CDR1 and CDR2 are MNHNS and SASEGT. The CDR3 DNA reads as TGTGCCAGCAGTCAAACCCCTCTCGGGATAGATACGCAGTATTTT. It yields the protein CASSQTPLGIDTQYF.

The chain links TRBV5-6 to TRBJ2-7; 12 nucleotides line up with TRBD2. This CDR3 region has 15 residues. V was clipped by 6 bases and J by 5 bases; unmatched bases: 9. The germline CDR1 and CDR2 sequences are SGHDT and YYEEEE. CDR3 DNA: TGTGCCAGCACCAAACTAGCGGGGGGTCGTGACGAGCAGTACTTC. This codes for CASTKLAGGRDEQYF.

This chain connects TRBV15 to TRBJ1-6; 8 bases match TRBD1. V was clipped by 3 bases and J by 13 bases; unmatched bases: 8. The V gene's germline CDR1 is LNHNV and CDR2 YYDKDF (reference sequence). The CDR3 has 14 residues. Here the CDR3 reads CATSSRDRLSPLHF. The CDR3 nucleotides are TGTGCCACCAGCAGCCGGGACAGGCTATCCCCCCTCCACTTT.

In nucleotides, the CDR3 is TGTGCCAGCAGCCAAGATCTAAGAGTTGGCTACACCTTC. Protein sequence: CASSQDLRVGYTF. This sequence joins TRBV14 and TRBJ1-2; D is unresolved. Germline CDR1 is SGHDN and CDR2 is FVKESK. V was shortened by 0 bases and J by 7 bases, with 9 bases between the two germline ends. The CDR3 covers 13 residues.

This chain links TRBV7-6 with TRBJ2-3; 8 bases agree with TRBD1. V dropped 5 bases and J dropped 5; count of bases not matched to a gene: 9. The CDR3 spans 15 residues. The germline V gene has CDR1 SGHVS and CDR2 FNYEAQ. CDR3 nucleotides: TGTGCCAGCAGCCCTCCGGACAGGGTAGGAGATACGCAGTATTTT. Its translation: CASSPPDRVGDTQYF.

The V gene is TRBV5-6, the J gene TRBJ1-1, with D perhaps TRBD1 (5 bases). Trimming cost V 1 base and J 4 bases, with 8 bases left between them. Germline V gene sequence: CDR1 SGHDT, CDR2 YYEEEE. The CDR3 sequence is 13 residues long. In DNA form, the CDR3 reads TGTGCCAGCAGCTTGTATCAGGGCACTGAAGCTTTCTTT. This sequence encodes CASSLYQGTEAFF.

The chain carries TRBV5-1 and TRBJ2-5; TRBD2 matches at 14 bases. Germline CDR1 reads SGHRS; CDR2 reads YFSETQ. Trimming cost V 3 bases and J 1 base; bases outside gene matches: 2. The CDR3 contains 16 residues. CDR3 DNA sequence: TGCGCCAGCAGCTCGACTAGCGGGGGGGCCCAAGAGACCCAGTACTTC. Translated, it gives CASSSTSGGAQETQYF.

This clone was seen a handful of times. This sequence joins TRBV5-6 and TRBJ2-5; 9 nucleotides align to TRBD2. V trimming: 0 bases; J trimming: 4 bases; junction bases outside the gene matches: 7. Germline lookup yields CDR1 SGHDT and CDR2 YYEEEE. This CDR3 contains 16 residues. For the CDR3, the DNA is TGTGCCAGCAGCTTGGCCCCGGCGGGGGGGAGAGAGACCCAGTACTTC. It codes for CASSLAPAGGRETQYF.

This clone was seen a handful of times. The chain carries TRBV6-1 and TRBJ1-1, with D perhaps TRBD1 (5 bases). V gave up 2 bases and J gave up 10 bases, with 14 bases separating them. The germline gives CDR1 MNHNS, CDR2 SASEGT. The length of the CDR3 is 13 residues. CDR3: CASSENPGGGAFF. The CDR3 DNA reads TGTGCCAGCAGTGAAAACCCAGGCGGGGGAGCTTTCTTT.

The rearrangement joins TRBV4-2 to TRBJ2-2, with 7 positions matching TRBD1. Looked up from germline, CDR1 is LGHNA and CDR2 is YNFKEQ. The CDR3 runs 15 residues. The ends lost 0 bases at V and 6 bases at J; junction bases unmatched: 4. The CDR3 reads CASSQETGFPGELFF. The CDR3, as DNA: TGTGCCAGCAGCCAAGAGACAGGGTTCCCCGGGGAGCTGTTTTTT.

This chain connects TRBV4-1 to TRBJ1-2, with D possibly TRBD1 on 6 matching bases. V lost 0 bases, J lost 6 bases, and 11 bases lay in between. This CDR3 region has 14 residues. The germline gives CDR1 MGHRA, CDR2 YSYEKL. CDR3 region: CASSQEQGPHGYTF. In nucleotides, the CDR3 is TGCGCCAGCAGCCAAGAACAGGGCCCTCATGGCTACACCTTC.

The chain carries TRBV19 and TRBJ2-1, with unresolved D. Between the trimmed V and J ends, which lost 5 bases and 5 bases, there was a span of 10 bases. The CDR3 consists of 13 residues. CDR1 and CDR2 from the germline V gene are LNHDA and SQIVND (reference sequence). CDR3 sequence: CASSLAANNEQFF. The CDR3 DNA follows: TGTGCCAGTAGTCTGGCGGCTAACAATGAGCAGTTCTTC.

V is TRBV6-5 and J is TRBJ1-1, with D hard to call. V was cut by 5 bases and J by 5 bases, with 9 bases left in between. Germline V gene lookup returns CDR1 MNHEY and CDR2 SVGAGI. The CDR3 spans 12 residues. In nucleotides, the CDR3 is TGTGCCAGCAGTGGCGACATAACTGAAGCTTTCTTT. Its protein is CASSGDITEAFF.

CDR3 amino acids: CASSRIHSGGNNEQFF. CDR3 in DNA: TGCGCCAGCAGCCGGATCCATAGCGGGGGTAACAATGAGCAGTTCTTC. V gene TRBV4-1 combines with J gene TRBJ2-1, with 9 bases lining up with TRBD2. This CDR3 has 16 residues. The trim removed 4 bases at V and 5 bases at J, leaving 9 bases unmatched. Germline V gene data show CDR1 as MGHRA and CDR2 as YSYEKL.

The chain combines TRBV7-9 with TRBJ2-1; D remains unclear. Germline loops: CDR1 SEHNR, CDR2 FQNEAQ (reference sequence). The CDR3 has 13 amino acids. The germline V and J ends were trimmed by 6 bases and 4 bases, with 10 bases remaining between them. CDR3 coding DNA: TGTGCCAGCAGGGCAGAGGCGTACAATGAGCAGTTCTTC. Protein sequence: CASRAEAYNEQFF.

V and J are TRBV18 and TRBJ1-1; 8 bases map to TRBD1. In germline, CDR1 is KGHSH, CDR2 LQKENI. The CDR3 has 15 amino acids. Trimming removed 4 bases from V and 5 bases from J; junction bases left unmatched: 9. Here the CDR3 DNA reads TGTGCCAGCTCACGGGAACAGGGGGATGGGACTGAAGCTTTCTTT. Protein sequence: CASSREQGDGTEAFF.

The V gene is TRBV6-4, the J gene TRBJ1-2, with a weak D call TRBD1 (5 bases). The CDR3 has 16 amino acids. Germline V CDR1 and CDR2: MRHNA, SNTAGT. V dropped 0 bases and J dropped 7 bases, with 18 bases sitting between them. The CDR3 nucleotides read TGTGCCAGCAGTGACTCTTTTAACCGCCAGGGTGGTGGCTACACCTTC. This sequence encodes CASSDSFNRQGGGYTF.

V gene TRBV6-6 combines with J gene TRBJ1-5; unclear D gene. Germline CDR1 is MNHNY and CDR2 is SVGAGI (reference sequence). The CDR3 sequence is 13 residues long. V lost 0 bases to trimming and J lost 5 bases, with 5 bases between them. The CDR3 reads CASSYSRDQPQHF. CDR3 sequence (DNA): TGTGCCAGCAGTTACTCGAGGGATCAGCCCCAGCATTTT.

The rearrangement joins TRBV6-5 to TRBJ1-4; the D gene is possibly TRBD1 (5 bases). This CDR3 comprises 15 residues. V dropped 5 bases and J dropped 7 bases, with 17 bases sitting between them. Per the germline V gene, CDR1 is MNHEY and CDR2 is SVGAGI. The CDR3 reads CASSHPGQLSEKLFF. DNA of the CDR3: TGTGCCAGCAGTCACCCCGGACAATTGTCTGAAAAACTGTTTTTT.

The CDR3 DNA follows: TGTGCCAGCAGTTACTCGTCAGGGGTGGATACGCAGTATTTT. This translates into CASSYSSGVDTQYF. This chain uses TRBV6-6 with TRBJ2-3; TRBD1 might be the D (6 bases). CDR1 is MNHNY and CDR2 is SVGAGI in the germline V gene (reference sequence). Trimming took 0 bases from V and 6 from J, leaving 10 bases between them. The CDR3 has 14 amino acids.